This T cell receptor beta chain was captured by sequencing in a study of T cell responses to AZD1222 COVID-19 vaccine. Study observations and caveats: Repertoires were obtained solely post-peak T cell response. AZD1222 recipients seropositive at baseline numbered only six or seven. Clonal diversity may have been underestimated in mostly white British donors. Spike-specific TCR breadth and depth both grew after two AZD1222 doses.

The protocol was immunoSEQ multiplex PCR, while the TCRdb copy is restricted to in-frame clones and leaves out a portion. The sample yields 130,000 to 150,000 clones, 85% to 95% seen once. Germline V gene data show CDR1 as MNHNS and CDR2 as SASEGT. The V end lost 1 base, the J end lost 8 bases, and 5 bases lay between the germline ends. CDR3 length: 12 amino acids. A note on this clone: Its antigen is undetermined.

The source is an adult in good health. This material consisted of peripheral blood, taken on day 0 of AZD1222 vaccination. The chain is built from TRBV6-1 and TRBJ1-4; D gene unclear. CDR3 nucleotides: TGTGCCAGCAGTGAAGGAGGGGAAAAACTGTTTTTT. It is translated as CASSEGGEKLFF.